The 20 T cell receptor beta chains given below trace back to one sample, sequenced in a study of T cell clones after liver transplantation. Data came from immunoSEQ multiplex PCR; TCRdb stores just in-frame clones and leaves some out. The table has about 80,000 clones, roughly four fifths seen once. Sample: CD4+ T cells from blood, taken approximately 3.5 years after liver transplant. These receptors were obtained from a human patient who received a liver transplant. T cells may partly derive from the graft donor.

The chain has TRBV6-5 and TRBJ2-1, with 10 bases lining up with TRBD2. V trimming: 5 bases; J trimming: 4 bases; junction bases outside the gene matches: 5. CDR3 length: 15 amino acids. The germline V gene has CDR1 MNHEY and CDR2 SVGAGI. The CDR3, as DNA: TGTGCCAGCAGTCTGAGCGGGAGGGTGTACAATGAGCAGTTCTTC. It is translated as CASSLSGRVYNEQFF.

To note about this clone: At one end the junction does not follow the germline gene, possibly because of a read error. This chain connects TRBV7-7 to TRBJ2-3; a possible D gene is TRBD2 (6 bases). Germline CDR1 is SSHAT and CDR2 is FNYEAQ (reference sequence). CDR3 length: 14 amino acids. CDR3 in amino acids: CASSPGLNTDTQYF. Written as DNA, the CDR3 is TGTGCTAGCAGCCCTGGACTAAACACAGATACGCAGTATTTT.

The chain joins TRBV27 to TRBJ2-1; D call uncertain. The germline V gene has CDR1 MNHEY and CDR2 SMNVEV (reference sequence). This CDR3 has 15 residues. V was trimmed by 3 bases and J by 6 bases, leaving 15 bases between them. In DNA form, the CDR3 reads TGTGCCAGCAGTTTCCTCGGGTTAGTCGGCAATGAGCAGTTCTTC. This translates into CASSFLGLVGNEQFF.

The chain has TRBV5-1 and TRBJ1-2; unclear D gene. In germline, CDR1 is SGHRS, CDR2 YFSETQ. This CDR3 contains 13 residues. Trimming took off 0 bases at V and 2 bases at J, with 5 bases between the two ends. The CDR3 region is CASSLATNYGYTF. As DNA, the CDR3 is TGCGCCAGCAGCTTGGCCACGAACTATGGCTACACCTTC.

The V gene is TRBV27, the J gene TRBJ2-7; TRBD1 or TRBD2 may be the D gene (5 bases each). This CDR3 has 15 residues. The germline V and J ends were trimmed by 5 bases and 2 bases, with 16 bases remaining between them. CDR1 is MNHEY and CDR2 is SMNVEV in the germline V gene (reference sequence). CDR3 DNA sequence: TGTGCCAGCAGTGCTATACAACTAGGGGCCTACGAGCAGTACTTC. Residues: CASSAIQLGAYEQYF.

The genes are TRBV28 and TRBJ1-1, with D possibly TRBD1 on 5 matching bases. Per germline, CDR1 MDHEN and CDR2 SYDVKM. The CDR3 spans 11 residues. V lost 6 bases to trimming and J lost 11 bases, with 13 bases between them. The CDR3 coding sequence is TGTGCCAGCAGCGAGGGGATTAGGGCTTTCTTT. Protein: CASSEGIRAFF.

This clone has a single count. The chain combines TRBV27 with TRBJ1-2; a possible D gene is TRBD1 (5 bases). The CDR3 sequence is 15 residues long. The germline gives CDR1 MNHEY, CDR2 SMNVEV (reference sequence). The V end lost 5 bases, the J end lost 0 bases, and 13 bases lay between the germline ends. The CDR3 loop is CASSMGGESNYGYTF. The DNA of the CDR3 is TGTGCCAGCAGTATGGGAGGGGAGTCTAACTATGGCTACACCTTC.

The chain uses TRBV18 and TRBJ1-5; perhaps TRBD1 as D (5 bases). V was trimmed by 4 bases and J by 0 bases, leaving 10 bases between them. CDR3 length: 15 residues. The germline V gene has CDR1 KGHSH and CDR2 LQKENI. CDR3 DNA: TGTGCCAGCTCACGAACAGGTTATAGCAATCAGCCCCAGCATTTT. This translates into CASSRTGYSNQPQHF.

This chain connects TRBV7-2 to TRBJ1-2, with D perhaps matching TRBD1 (6 bases). Germline lookup yields CDR1 SGHTA and CDR2 FQGNSA. CDR3 size: 16 residues. V lost 1 base and J 0 bases, leaving 12 bases between the germline ends. The CDR3 nucleotides are TGTGCCAGCAGCTTAGTGGGGGCCTCACCTAACTATGGCTACACCTTC. Translating gives CASSLVGASPNYGYTF. Looking up the rest from reference TRBV7-2 and TRBJ1-2 gives the full variable domain: GAGVSQSPSNKVTEKGKDVELRCDPISGHTALYWYRQSLGQGLEFLIYFQGNSAPDKSGLPSDRFSAERTGGSVSTLTIQRTQQEDSAVYLCASSLVGASPNYGYTFGSGTRLTVV.

J is TRBJ2-3 and V is TRBV5-1, with a possible D match to TRBD2 (6 bases). Between the trimmed V and J ends, which lost 0 bases and 4 bases, there was a span of 6 bases. The germline V gene has CDR1 SGHRS and CDR2 YFSETQ. There are 13 residues in the CDR3. This CDR3 is CASSLAGADTQYF. CDR3 coding DNA: TGCGCCAGCAGCTTGGCGGGGGCAGATACGCAGTATTTT.

The CDR3 spells CASSAGRGRQETQYF. The CDR3 DNA is TGTGCCAGCAGTGCCGGCAGAGGGAGACAAGAGACCCAGTACTTC. The rearrangement links TRBV25-1 to TRBJ2-5, with TRBD2 as a possible D gene (5 bases). Germline V CDR1 and CDR2: MGHDK, SYGVNS. V dropped 4 bases and J dropped 2 bases, with 14 bases sitting between them. The CDR3 length is 15 residues.

The chain uses TRBV5-4 and TRBJ2-5; 7 bases match TRBD2. Looked up from germline, CDR1 is SGHNT and CDR2 is YYREEE (reference sequence). With V trimmed by 2 bases and J by 5 bases, 6 bases remained unmatched. The CDR3 consists of 14 residues. CDR3 in amino acids: CASSFRREGETQYF. DNA for the CDR3: TGTGCCAGCAGCTTTAGGAGGGAGGGGGAGACCCAGTACTTC.

The count of this clone is one. The chain recombines TRBV5-1 with TRBJ2-1; weak D call: TRBD1 (6 bases). Per germline, CDR1 SGHRS and CDR2 YFSETQ. V was cut by 0 bases and J by 0 bases, with 7 bases left in between. The CDR3 runs to 15 residues. The CDR3, as DNA: TGCGCCAGCAGCTTGGGACAGGCCTCCTACAATGAGCAGTTCTTC. Its translation is CASSLGQASYNEQFF.

This rearrangement joins TRBV5-8 to TRBJ2-1; D is perhaps TRBD1 or TRBD2 (6 bases each). The germline V gene encodes CDR1 SGHTS and CDR2 YDEGEE. Deletions cut 3 bases from V and 7 bases from J, with 17 bases between. This CDR3 is 15 amino acids long. The CDR3 nucleotides read TGTGCCAGCAGCTCAAGGGGGGCAGGGGCAAATGAGCAGTTCTTC. It is translated as CASSSRGAGANEQFF.

V gene TRBV15 combines with J gene TRBJ2-3; TRBD1 matches at 11 bases. V shed 1 base and J 4 bases; nucleotides not matched to a gene: 4. Germline CDR1 LNHNV, CDR2 YYDKDF (reference sequence). The CDR3 sequence is 16 residues long. CDR3 sequence: CATSRGTGGRADTQYF. CDR3 DNA sequence: TGTGCCACCAGCAGAGGGACAGGGGGCAGGGCAGATACGCAGTATTTT.

This clone was seen only once. This sequence joins TRBV6-6 and TRBJ2-1; TRBD2 matches 7 bases. V lost 4 bases and J lost 4; bases outside the gene matches: 7. Per the germline V gene, CDR1 is MNHNY and CDR2 is SVGAGI (reference sequence). The CDR3 sequence is 15 residues long. This chain's CDR3 is CASSWGGRAYNEQFF. CDR3 sequence (DNA): TGTGCCAGCAGTTGGGGCGGGAGAGCATACAATGAGCAGTTCTTC.

This rearrangement joins TRBV6-1 to TRBJ2-3, with D tentatively TRBD1 or TRBD2 (5 bases each). The CDR3 has 13 residues. V dropped 11 bases and J dropped 2 bases, with 14 bases sitting between them. Germline-derived CDR1 and CDR2 are MNHNS and SASEGT. CDR3 protein: CAGGTRLTDTQYF. CDR3 in DNA: TGTGCCGGTGGGACCCGCCTCACAGATACGCAGTATTTT.

This clone has only a few counts. This chain uses TRBV2 with TRBJ1-5, with 7 bases fitting TRBD1. J was trimmed by 3 bases and V by 7 bases; bases with no gene match: 6. This CDR3 is built from 14 residues. Germline V gene data show CDR1 as SNHLY and CDR2 as FYNNEI. The CDR3 reads CASTNDRVNQPQHF. CDR3 bases: TGTGCCAGCACCAACGACAGGGTCAATCAGCCCCAGCATTTT. Based on the CDR3 plus reference TRBV2 and TRBJ1-5, the full variable domain is EPEVTQTPSHQVTQMGQEVILRCVPISNHLYFYWYRQILGQKVEFLVSFYNNEISEKSEIFDDQFSVERPDGSNFTLKIRSTKLEDSAMYFCASTNDRVNQPQHFGDGTRLSIL.

The chain uses TRBV7-6 and TRBJ2-5; 9 bases align to TRBD1. Unmatched junction bases numbered 3, after V lost 5 bases and J lost 5 bases. Germline V gives CDR1 SGHVS, CDR2 FNYEAQ. This CDR3 comprises 13 residues. The CDR3 is CASSPTGGETQYF. The CDR3 DNA sequence: TGTGCCAGCAGCCCGACAGGGGGGGAGACCCAGTACTTC.

The rearrangement uses TRBV6-1 and TRBJ1-5, with 7 bases matching TRBD1. The germline V gene has CDR1 MNHNS and CDR2 SASEGT. Losses at the gene ends were 3 bases for V and 9 bases for J; bases not matched to a gene: 5. This CDR3 has 13 residues. The chain's CDR3 is CASSEPTGRPQHF. The DNA for the CDR3 is TGTGCCAGCAGTGAGCCGACAGGGAGGCCCCAGCATTTT.